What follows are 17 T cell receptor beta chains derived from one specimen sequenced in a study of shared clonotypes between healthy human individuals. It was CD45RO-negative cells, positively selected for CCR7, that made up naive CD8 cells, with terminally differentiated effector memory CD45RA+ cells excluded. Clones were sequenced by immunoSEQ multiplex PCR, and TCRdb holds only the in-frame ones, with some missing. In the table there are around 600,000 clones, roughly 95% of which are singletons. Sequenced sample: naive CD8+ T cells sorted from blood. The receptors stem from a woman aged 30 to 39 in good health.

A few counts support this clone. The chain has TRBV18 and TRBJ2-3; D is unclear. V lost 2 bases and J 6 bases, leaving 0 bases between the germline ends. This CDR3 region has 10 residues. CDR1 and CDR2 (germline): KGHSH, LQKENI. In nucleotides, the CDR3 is TGTGCCAGCTCACCAGATACGCAGTATTTT. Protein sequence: CASSPDTQYF.

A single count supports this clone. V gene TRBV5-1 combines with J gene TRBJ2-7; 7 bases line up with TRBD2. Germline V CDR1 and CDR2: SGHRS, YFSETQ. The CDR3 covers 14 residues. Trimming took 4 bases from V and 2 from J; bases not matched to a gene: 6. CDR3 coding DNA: TGCGCCAGCAGCCCGGGACTACAGCCCTACGAGCAGTACTTC. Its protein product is CASSPGLQPYEQYF.

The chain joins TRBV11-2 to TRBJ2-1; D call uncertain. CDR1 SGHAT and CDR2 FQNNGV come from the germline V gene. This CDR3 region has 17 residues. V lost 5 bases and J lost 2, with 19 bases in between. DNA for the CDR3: TGTGCCAGCAGCGAAACCCTCGGCGCAAATCCCTACAATGAGCAGTTCTTC. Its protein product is CASSETLGANPYNEQFF.

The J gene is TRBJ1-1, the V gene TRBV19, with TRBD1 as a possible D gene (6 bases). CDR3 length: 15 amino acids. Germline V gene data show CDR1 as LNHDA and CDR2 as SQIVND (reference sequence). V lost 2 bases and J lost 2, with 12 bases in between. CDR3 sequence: CASSIRTGQNTEAFF. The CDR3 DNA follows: TGTGCCAGTAGTATAAGGACGGGACAAAACACTGAAGCTTTCTTT.

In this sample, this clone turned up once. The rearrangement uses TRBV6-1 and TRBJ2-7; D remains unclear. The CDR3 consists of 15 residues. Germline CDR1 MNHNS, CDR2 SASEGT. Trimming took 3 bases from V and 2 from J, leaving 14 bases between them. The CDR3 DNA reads TGTGCCAGCAGTGACCTACAGCAAACCCCCTACGAGCAGTACTTC. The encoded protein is CASSDLQQTPYEQYF.

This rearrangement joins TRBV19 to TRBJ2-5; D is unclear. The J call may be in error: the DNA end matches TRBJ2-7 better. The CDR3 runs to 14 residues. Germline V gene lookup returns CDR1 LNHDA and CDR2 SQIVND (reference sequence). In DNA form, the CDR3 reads TGTGCCAGTAGTTTCGGCAGCCCGGCCTACGAGCAGTACTTC. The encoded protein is CASSFGSPAYEQYF.

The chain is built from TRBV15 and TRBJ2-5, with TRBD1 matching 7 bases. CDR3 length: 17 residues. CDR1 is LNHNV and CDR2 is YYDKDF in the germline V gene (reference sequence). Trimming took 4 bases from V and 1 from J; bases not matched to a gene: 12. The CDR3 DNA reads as TGTGCCACCAGCACCTACAGGGGAATTGGAACCCAAGAGACCCAGTACTTC. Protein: CATSTYRGIGTQETQYF.

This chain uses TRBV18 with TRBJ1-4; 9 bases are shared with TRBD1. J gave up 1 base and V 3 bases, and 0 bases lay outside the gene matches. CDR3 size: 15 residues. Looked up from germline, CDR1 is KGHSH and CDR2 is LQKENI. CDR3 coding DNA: TGTGCCAGCTCACCGGGACAGGGAACTAATGAAAAACTGTTTTTT. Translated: CASSPGQGTNEKLFF.

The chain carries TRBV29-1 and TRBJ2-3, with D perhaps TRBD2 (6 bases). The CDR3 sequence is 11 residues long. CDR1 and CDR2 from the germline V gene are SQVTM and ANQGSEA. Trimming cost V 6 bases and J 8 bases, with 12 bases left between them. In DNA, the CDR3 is TGCAGCGTCGAGTTGGGACTTACGCAGTATTTT. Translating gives CSVELGLTQYF.

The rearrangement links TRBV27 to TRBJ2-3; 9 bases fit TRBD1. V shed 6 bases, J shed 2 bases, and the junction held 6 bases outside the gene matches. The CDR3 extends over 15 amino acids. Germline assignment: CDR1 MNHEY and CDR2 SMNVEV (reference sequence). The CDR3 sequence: CASSLTGGYTDTQYF. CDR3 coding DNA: TGTGCCAGCAGCCTTACAGGGGGCTACACAGATACGCAGTATTTT.

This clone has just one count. CDR3 coding DNA: TGTGCCAGCAGTGAAACTACACCTTCCTACAATGAGCAGTTCTTC. It codes for CASSETTPSYNEQFF. The chain has TRBV6-1 and TRBJ2-1; D unresolved. The CDR3 runs 15 residues. V lost 2 bases, J lost 1 base, and 9 bases lay in between. Per germline, CDR1 MNHNS and CDR2 SASEGT.

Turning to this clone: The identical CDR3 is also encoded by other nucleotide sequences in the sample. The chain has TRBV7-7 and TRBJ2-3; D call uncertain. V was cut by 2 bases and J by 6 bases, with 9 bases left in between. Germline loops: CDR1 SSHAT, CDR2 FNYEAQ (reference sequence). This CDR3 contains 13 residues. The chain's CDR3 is CASSLRSSDTQYF. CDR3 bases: TGTGCCAGCAGCTTACGTTCGTCGGATACGCAGTATTTT.

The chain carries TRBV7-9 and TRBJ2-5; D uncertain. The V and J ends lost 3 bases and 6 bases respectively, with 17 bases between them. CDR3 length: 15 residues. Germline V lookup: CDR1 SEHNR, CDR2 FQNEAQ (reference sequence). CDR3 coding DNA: TGTGCCAGCAGCTTTTCGAGTGTGACCGTTCAGACCCAGTACTTC. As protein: CASSFSSVTVQTQYF.

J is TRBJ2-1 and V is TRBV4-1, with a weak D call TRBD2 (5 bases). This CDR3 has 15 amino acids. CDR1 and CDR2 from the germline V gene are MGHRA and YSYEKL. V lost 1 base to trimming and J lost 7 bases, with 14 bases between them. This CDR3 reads CASSQGPRTGNEQFF. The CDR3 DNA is TGCGCCAGCAGCCAAGGTCCACGCACGGGGAATGAGCAGTTCTTC.

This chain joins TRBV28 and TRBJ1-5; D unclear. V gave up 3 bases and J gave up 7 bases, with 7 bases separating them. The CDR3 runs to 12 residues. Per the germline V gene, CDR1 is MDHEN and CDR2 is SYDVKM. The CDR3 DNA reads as TGTGCCAGCAGTTTTGTCGGGCAGCCCCAGCATTTT. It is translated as CASSFVGQPQHF.

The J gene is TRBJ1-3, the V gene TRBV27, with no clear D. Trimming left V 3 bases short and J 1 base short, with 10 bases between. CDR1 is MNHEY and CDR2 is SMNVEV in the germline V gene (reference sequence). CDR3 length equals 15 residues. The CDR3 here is CASSFSGGSGNTIYF. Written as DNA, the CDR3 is TGTGCCAGCAGTTTTTCCGGCGGGTCTGGAAACACCATATATTTT.

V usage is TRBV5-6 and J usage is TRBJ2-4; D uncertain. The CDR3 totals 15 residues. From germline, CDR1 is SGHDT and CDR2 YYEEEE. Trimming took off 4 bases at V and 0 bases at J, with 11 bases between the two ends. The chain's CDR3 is CASSLRGQAKNIQYF. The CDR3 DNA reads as TGTGCCAGCAGCCTTCGCGGCCAAGCCAAAAACATTCAGTACTTC.